Below are 14 T cell receptor beta chains sequenced from a single sample in a study of pediatric ulcerative colitis. Repertoires were generated with immunoSEQ multiplex PCR, while TCRdb's copy carries only in-frame clones and drops some. This sample has about 14,000 clones; about nine tenths occur once, and the top ten carry 0.85% to 1%. The sequenced sample was blood. Every receptor here comes from a boy aged 5-17 years with moderate ulcerative colitis.

This clone was seen once. The chain uses TRBV20-1 and TRBJ1-2; TRBD1 is a possible D gene (6 bases). There are 11 residues in the CDR3. V lost 6 bases and J lost 8, with 13 bases in between. Germline CDR1 and CDR2: DFQATT and SNEGSKA (reference sequence). The CDR3 sequence: CSAVVGGGYTF. CDR3 nucleotides: TGCAGTGCCGTAGTCGGGGGCGGCTACACCTTC.

The chain carries TRBV19 and TRBJ1-1; TRBD1 might be the D (5 bases). Trimming took 8 bases from V and 3 from J, leaving 19 bases between them. Per the germline V gene, CDR1 is LNHDA and CDR2 is SQIVND (reference sequence). The CDR3 covers 15 residues. CDR3 residues: CASSGDLTGDTEAFF. The CDR3 DNA follows: TGTGCCAGTTCGGGGGACCTGACGGGGGACACTGAAGCTTTCTTT.

The chain joins TRBV7-9 to TRBJ1-2, with D uncertain. Germline values: CDR1 SEHNR, CDR2 FQNEAQ (reference sequence). The CDR3 sequence is 13 residues long. V lost 5 bases and J lost 4, with 11 bases in between. The CDR3 here is CASSHENPYGYTF. The DNA for the CDR3 is TGTGCCAGCAGCCACGAGAACCCCTATGGCTACACCTTC. Drawing the rest from reference TRBV7-9 and TRBJ1-2, the complete variable domain is DTGVSQNPRHKITKRGQNVTFRCDPISEHNRLYWYRQTLGQGPEFLTYFQNEAQLEKSRLLSDRFSAERPKGSFSTLEIQRTEQGDSAMYLCASSHENPYGYTFGSGTRLTVV.

This clone was observed a few times. The V call is TRBV13, the J call TRBJ1-1; D gene uncertain. Trimming took off 4 bases at V and 12 bases at J, with 15 bases between the two ends. CDR3 length: 12 residues. CDR1 PRHDT and CDR2 FYEKMQ come from the germline V gene (reference sequence). DNA for the CDR3: TGTGCCAGCAGCTGGACGCAGGCGGGGACTTTCTTT. Amino acid sequence: CASSWTQAGTFF.

J is TRBJ1-1 and V is TRBV5-6; D uncertain. Trimming removed 4 bases at V and 0 bases at J, with 7 bases between. The CDR3 contains 13 residues. The germline V gene has CDR1 SGHDT and CDR2 YYEEEE. The CDR3 loop reads CASSPGVNTEAFF. The CDR3 DNA follows: TGTGCCAGCAGCCCGGGAGTGAACACTGAAGCTTTCTTT. The full variable domain, with the rest looked up from reference TRBV5-6 and TRBJ1-1, is DAGVTQSPTHLIKTRGQQVTLRCSPKSGHDTVSWYQQALGQGPQFIFQYYEEEERQRGNFPDRFSGHQFPNYSSELNVNALLLGDSALYLCASSPGVNTEAFFGQGTRLTVV.

The chain joins TRBV5-1 to TRBJ1-2; 8 bases agree with TRBD1. The CDR3 is 14 amino acids. V shed 6 bases and J 4 bases; nucleotides not matched to a gene: 8. In germline, CDR1 is SGHRS, CDR2 YFSETQ. The CDR3 region is CASTGQGLAYGYTF. The CDR3 DNA follows: TGCGCCAGCACCGGACAGGGTTTGGCCTATGGCTACACCTTC.

J is TRBJ2-3 and V is TRBV6-6; D not resolved. The V gene's germline CDR1 is MNHNY and CDR2 SVGAGI (reference sequence). V lost 8 bases and J lost 5, with 11 bases in between. The CDR3 is 12 amino acids. The CDR3: CASAASIDTQYF. CDR3 DNA: TGTGCCAGCGCGGCCTCAATAGATACGCAGTATTTT.

This chain joins TRBV28 and TRBJ2-3; 9 positions match TRBD1. The germline V gene encodes CDR1 MDHEN and CDR2 SYDVKM. The CDR3 is made up of 16 amino acids. Losses at the gene ends were 3 bases for V and 0 bases for J; bases not matched to a gene: 4. The CDR3 DNA follows: TGTGCCAGCAGTTTGTGGGGACAGGGTAGCACAGATACGCAGTATTTT. It specifies CASSLWGQGSTDTQYF.

V usage is TRBV5-3 and J usage is TRBJ1-2; D is unclear. TRBV5-3 is recorded as an ORF, its role being uncertain. This CDR3 spans 15 amino acids. V was pared by 0 bases and J by 3 bases, with 12 bases between. The CDR3: CARSLGRSRDYGYTF. CDR3 coding DNA: TGTGCCAGAAGCTTGGGTCGCAGTCGAGACTATGGCTACACCTTC.

V usage is TRBV7-2 and J usage is TRBJ2-1, with D tentatively TRBD2 (5 bases). Germline CDR1 SGHTA, CDR2 FQGNSA. The V end was cut by 3 bases, the J end by 9 bases, with 9 bases between. The CDR3 consists of 12 residues. CDR3 residues: CASSFQAGEQFF. The CDR3 DNA follows: TGTGCCAGCAGCTTCCAGGCGGGTGAGCAGTTCTTC.

V and J are TRBV28 and TRBJ1-6; D is unresolved. V lost 5 bases and J lost 5, with 10 bases in between. CDR3 length equals 14 residues. The germline V gene encodes CDR1 MDHEN and CDR2 SYDVKM. CDR3 sequence (DNA): TGTGCCAGCAGTCCTTGGACTGATAATTCACCCCTCCACTTT. Residues: CASSPWTDNSPLHF.

The rearrangement links TRBV14 to TRBJ2-6; no clear D. V lost 7 bases and J 0 bases, leaving 13 bases between the germline ends. The CDR3 has 16 residues. Germline V gene sequence: CDR1 SGHDN, CDR2 FVKESK. CDR3 DNA sequence: TGTGCCAGCACTTTGGGCGTTGGCTCTGGGGCCAACGTCCTGACTTTC. Protein sequence: CASTLGVGSGANVLTF.

This clone was seen a single time. The V call is TRBV6-1, the J call TRBJ2-7; 10 bases line up with TRBD1. Germline-derived CDR1 and CDR2 are MNHNS and SASEGT. The CDR3 spans 15 residues. The V and J ends lost 6 bases and 3 bases, in that order; junction bases with no gene match: 8. CDR3 amino acids: CASRQRGTGDYEQYF. The CDR3 coding sequence is TGTGCCAGCAGACAAAGGGGGACAGGGGACTACGAGCAGTACTTC.

The DNA of the CDR3 is TGTGCCAGCTCACCAGGTACCTTCAACGAGCAGTACTTC. The encoded protein is CASSPGTFNEQYF. The rearrangement links TRBV18 to TRBJ2-7; D is unresolved. Trimming took off 2 bases at V and 5 bases at J, with 10 bases between the two ends. Per germline, CDR1 KGHSH and CDR2 LQKENI. CDR3 size: 13 residues.